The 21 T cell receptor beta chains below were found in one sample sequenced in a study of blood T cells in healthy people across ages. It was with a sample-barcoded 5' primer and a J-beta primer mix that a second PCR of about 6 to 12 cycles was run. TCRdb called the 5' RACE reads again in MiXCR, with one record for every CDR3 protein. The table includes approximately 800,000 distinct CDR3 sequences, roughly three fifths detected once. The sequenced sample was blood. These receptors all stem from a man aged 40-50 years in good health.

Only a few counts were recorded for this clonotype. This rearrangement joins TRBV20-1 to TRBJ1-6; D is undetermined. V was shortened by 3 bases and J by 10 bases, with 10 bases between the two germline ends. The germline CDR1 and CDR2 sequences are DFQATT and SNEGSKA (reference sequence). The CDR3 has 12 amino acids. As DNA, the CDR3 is TGCAGTGCTAGGTCTACCCGCTCACCCCTCCACTTT. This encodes CSARSTRSPLHF.

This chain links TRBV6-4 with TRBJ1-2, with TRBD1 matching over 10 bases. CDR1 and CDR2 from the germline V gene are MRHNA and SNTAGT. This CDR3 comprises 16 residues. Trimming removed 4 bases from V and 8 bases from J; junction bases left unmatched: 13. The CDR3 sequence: CASSARRQGASGGYTF. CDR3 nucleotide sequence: TGTGCCAGCAGTGCCCGGAGACAGGGGGCTTCCGGGGGCTACACCTTC.

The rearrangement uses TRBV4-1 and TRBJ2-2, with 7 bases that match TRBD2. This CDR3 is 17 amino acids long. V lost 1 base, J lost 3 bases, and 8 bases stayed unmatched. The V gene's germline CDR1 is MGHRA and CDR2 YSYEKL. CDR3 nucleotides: TGCGCCAGCAGCCAAGTGAGGCGGGGGTGGGACACCGGGGAGCTGTTTTTT. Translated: CASSQVRRGWDTGELFF.

This CDR3 is CASSYGRDQPQHF. DNA for the CDR3: TGTGCCAGCAGTTACGGGAGAGATCAGCCCCAGCATTTT. V and J are TRBV6-2 or TRBV6-3 and TRBJ1-5; D ambiguous. Trimming cost V 2 bases and J 5 bases, with 7 bases left between them. The CDR3 runs to 13 residues. The germline V gene encodes CDR1 MNHEY and CDR2 SVGEGT.

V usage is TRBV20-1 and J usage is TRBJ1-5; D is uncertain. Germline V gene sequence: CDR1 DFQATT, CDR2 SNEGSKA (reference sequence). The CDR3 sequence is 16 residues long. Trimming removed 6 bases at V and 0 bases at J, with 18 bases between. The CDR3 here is CSAPLRGSHSNQPQHF. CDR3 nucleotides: TGCAGTGCCCCACTTCGGGGTAGTCATAGCAATCAGCCCCAGCATTTT.

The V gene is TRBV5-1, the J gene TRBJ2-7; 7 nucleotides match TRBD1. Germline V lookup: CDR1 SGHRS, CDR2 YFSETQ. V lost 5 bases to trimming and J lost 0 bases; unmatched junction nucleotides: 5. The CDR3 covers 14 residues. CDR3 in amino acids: CASRAGTVSYEQYF. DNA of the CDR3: TGCGCCAGCAGGGCCGGGACAGTCTCCTACGAGCAGTACTTC.

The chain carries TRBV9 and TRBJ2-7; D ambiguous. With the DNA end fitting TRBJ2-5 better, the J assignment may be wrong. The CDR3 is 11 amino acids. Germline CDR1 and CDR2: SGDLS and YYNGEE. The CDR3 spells CATRAEETQYF. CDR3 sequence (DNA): TGTGCCACCCGGGCAGAAGAGACCCAGTACTTC.

The CDR3 region is CATVLGNYNEQYF. For the CDR3, the DNA is TGTGCCACCGTATTAGGTAACTACAATGAGCAGTACTTC. J is TRBJ2-5 and V is TRBV6-2 or TRBV6-3; D gene ambiguous. Looked up from germline, CDR1 is MNHEY and CDR2 is SVGEGT. The V gene lost 10 bases and the J gene lost 11 bases, with 23 bases spanning the gap. The length of the CDR3 is 13 residues.

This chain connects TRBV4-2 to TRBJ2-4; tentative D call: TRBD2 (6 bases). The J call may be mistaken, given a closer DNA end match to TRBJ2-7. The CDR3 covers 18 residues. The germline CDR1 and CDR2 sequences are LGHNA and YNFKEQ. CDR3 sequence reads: CASSQDSLAKQARYEQYF. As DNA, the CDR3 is TGTGCCAGCAGCCAAGATAGCCTAGCGAAACAGGCACGCTACGAGCAGTACTTC.

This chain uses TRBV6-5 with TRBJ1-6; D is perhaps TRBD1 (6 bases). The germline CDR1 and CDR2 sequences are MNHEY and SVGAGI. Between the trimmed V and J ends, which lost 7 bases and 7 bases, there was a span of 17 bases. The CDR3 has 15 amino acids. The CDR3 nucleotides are TGTGCCAGCACCCTTGCGGACAGTCGAAATTCACCCCTCCACTTT. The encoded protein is CASTLADSRNSPLHF.

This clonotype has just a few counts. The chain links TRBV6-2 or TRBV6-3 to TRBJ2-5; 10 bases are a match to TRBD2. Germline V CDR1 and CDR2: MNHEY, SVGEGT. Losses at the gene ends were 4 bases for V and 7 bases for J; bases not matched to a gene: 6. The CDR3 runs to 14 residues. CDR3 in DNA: TGTGCCAGCAGTTCCGAGACTAGCGGGCGGACCCAGTACTTC. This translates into CASSSETSGRTQYF.

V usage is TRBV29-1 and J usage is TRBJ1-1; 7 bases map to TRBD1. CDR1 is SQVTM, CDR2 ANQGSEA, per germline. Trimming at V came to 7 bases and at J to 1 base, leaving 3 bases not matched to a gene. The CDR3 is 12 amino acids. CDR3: CSAGTANTEAFF. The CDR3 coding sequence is TGCAGCGCCGGGACAGCGAACACTGAAGCTTTCTTT.

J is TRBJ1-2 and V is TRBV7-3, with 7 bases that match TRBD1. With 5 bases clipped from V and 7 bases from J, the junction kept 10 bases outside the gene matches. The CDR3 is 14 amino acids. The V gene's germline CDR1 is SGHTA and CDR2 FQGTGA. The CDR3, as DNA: TGTGCCAGCAGCACACCCGACAGGGAGTCTGGCTACACCTTC. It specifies CASSTPDRESGYTF.

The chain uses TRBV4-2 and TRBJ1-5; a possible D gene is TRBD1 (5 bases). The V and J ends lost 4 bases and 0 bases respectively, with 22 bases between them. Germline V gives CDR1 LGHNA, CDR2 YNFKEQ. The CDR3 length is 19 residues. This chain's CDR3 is CASSLPPGRRQGSNQPQHF. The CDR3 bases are TGTGCCAGCAGCCTCCCTCCGGGACGGAGGCAGGGTAGCAATCAGCCCCAGCATTTT.

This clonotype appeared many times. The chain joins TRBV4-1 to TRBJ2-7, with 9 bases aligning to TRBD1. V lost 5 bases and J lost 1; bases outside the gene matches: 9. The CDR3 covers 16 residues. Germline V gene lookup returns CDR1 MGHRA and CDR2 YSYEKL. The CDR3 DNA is TGCGCCAGCAGCACTTACAACAGGGGGCGATCCTACGAGCAGTACTTC. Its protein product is CASSTYNRGRSYEQYF.

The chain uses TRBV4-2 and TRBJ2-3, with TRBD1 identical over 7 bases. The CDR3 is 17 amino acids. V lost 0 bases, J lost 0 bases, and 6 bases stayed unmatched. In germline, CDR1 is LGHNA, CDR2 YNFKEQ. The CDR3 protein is CASSQDRQGPSTDTQYF. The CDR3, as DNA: TGTGCCAGCAGCCAAGATCGACAGGGCCCAAGCACAGATACGCAGTATTTT.

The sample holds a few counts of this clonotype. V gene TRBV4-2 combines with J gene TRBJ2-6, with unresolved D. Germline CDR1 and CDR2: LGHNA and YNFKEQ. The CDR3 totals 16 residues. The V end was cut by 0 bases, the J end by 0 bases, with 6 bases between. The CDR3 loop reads CASSQDKGSGANVLTF. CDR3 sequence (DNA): TGTGCCAGCAGCCAAGATAAGGGCTCTGGGGCCAACGTCCTGACTTTC.

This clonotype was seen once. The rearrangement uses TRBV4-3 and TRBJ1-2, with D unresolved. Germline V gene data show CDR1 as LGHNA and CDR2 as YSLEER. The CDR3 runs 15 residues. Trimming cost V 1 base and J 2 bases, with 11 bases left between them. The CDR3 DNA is TGCGCCAGCAGCCAAGGACTACAGCCAAACTATGGCTACACCTTC. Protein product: CASSQGLQPNYGYTF.

CDR3 loop: CSAASGSSYEQYF. The CDR3 coding sequence is TGCAGTGCCGCTAGCGGGAGCTCCTACGAGCAGTACTTC. The rearrangement links TRBV20-1 to TRBJ2-7; 10 positions agree with TRBD2. Germline V gene lookup returns CDR1 DFQATT and CDR2 SNEGSKA (reference sequence). This CDR3 contains 13 residues. With V trimmed by 6 bases and J by 0 bases, 2 bases remained unmatched.

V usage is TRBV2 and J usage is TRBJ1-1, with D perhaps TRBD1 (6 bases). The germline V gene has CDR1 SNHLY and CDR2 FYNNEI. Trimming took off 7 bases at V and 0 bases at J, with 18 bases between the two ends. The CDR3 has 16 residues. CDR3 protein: CASKVGRGPVNTEAFF. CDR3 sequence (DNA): TGTGCCAGCAAGGTGGGCAGGGGTCCCGTGAACACTGAAGCTTTCTTT.

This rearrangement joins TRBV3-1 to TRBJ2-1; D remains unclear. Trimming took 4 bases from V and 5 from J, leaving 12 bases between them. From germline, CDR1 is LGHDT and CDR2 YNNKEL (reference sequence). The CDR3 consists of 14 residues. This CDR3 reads CASSPTLTNNEQFF. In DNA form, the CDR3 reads TGTGCCAGCAGCCCTACCTTGACCAACAATGAGCAGTTCTTC.